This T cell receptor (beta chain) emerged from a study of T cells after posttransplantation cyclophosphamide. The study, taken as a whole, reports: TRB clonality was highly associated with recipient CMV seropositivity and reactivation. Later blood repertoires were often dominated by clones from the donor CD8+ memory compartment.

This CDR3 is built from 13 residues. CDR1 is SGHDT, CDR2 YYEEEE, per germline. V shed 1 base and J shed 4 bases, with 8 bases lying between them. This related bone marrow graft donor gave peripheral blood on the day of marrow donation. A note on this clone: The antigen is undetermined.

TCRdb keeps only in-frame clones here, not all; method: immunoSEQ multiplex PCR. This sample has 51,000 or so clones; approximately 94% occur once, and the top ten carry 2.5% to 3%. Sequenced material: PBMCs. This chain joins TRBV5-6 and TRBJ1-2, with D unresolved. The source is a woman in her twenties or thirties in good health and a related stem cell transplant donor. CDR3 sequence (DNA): TGTGCCAGCAGCTTGAACAGTTTCTATGGCTACACCTTC. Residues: CASSLNSFYGYTF.